Shown below are 3 T cell receptor beta chains from a single sample sequenced in a study of T cell responses to AZD1222 COVID-19 vaccine. Assay: immunoSEQ multiplex PCR; the TCRdb copy retains only in-frame clones and omits some. The profile shows roughly 100,000 clones, 90% to 95% of them singletons. Sample: peripheral blood, taken on day 0 of AZD1222 vaccination. The source is an adult in good health.

The chain is built from TRBV3-1 (or the pseudogene TRBV3-2) and TRBJ2-7; 8 bases align to TRBD1. Germline loops: CDR1 LGHDT, CDR2 YNNKEL (reference sequence). The CDR3 extends over 12 amino acids. V gave up 4 bases and J gave up 6 bases; unmatched junction bases: 2. This CDR3 is CASSRGQGEQYF. The CDR3 DNA follows: TGTGCCAGCAGCCGCGGACAGGGCGAGCAGTACTTC.

The CDR3 spells CASSADRGATSAQHF. In DNA, the CDR3 is TGTGCCAGCAGCGCGGACAGAGGGGCAACTTCAGCCCAGCATTTT. V gene TRBV6-4 combines with J gene TRBJ1-5, with D perhaps matching TRBD1 (6 bases). Per germline, CDR1 MRHNA and CDR2 SNTAGT. The ends were cut back, 6 bases at V and 11 bases at J, with 23 bases in the middle. This CDR3 contains 15 residues.

This chain uses TRBV5-4 with TRBJ2-1; TRBD2 matches 9 bases. Germline lookup yields CDR1 SGHNT and CDR2 YYREEE (reference sequence). Trimming at V came to 2 bases and at J to 7 bases, leaving 7 bases not matched to a gene. This CDR3 contains 15 residues. CDR3 residues: CASSLGGRAANEQFF. As DNA, the CDR3 is TGTGCCAGCAGCTTAGGCGGGAGGGCCGCGAATGAGCAGTTCTTC.